This T cell receptor (beta chain) came from a study of T cells in localized non-small cell lung cancer. Study results and limitations: Appearing in adjacent lung were a median approximately 57 of the top 100 tumor clones. An association was observed between higher blood T cell density and longer overall survival. Clonality of T cells reached its maximum in uninvolved adjacent lung, surpassing tumor.

Using immunoSEQ multiplex PCR, the repertoire was profiled, and TCRdb retains in-frame clones only, with some absent. The sample lists approximately 7,400 clones, more than 20% occurring once. Germline V gene lookup returns CDR1 SGHNT and CDR2 YENEEA. V lost 2 bases, J lost 1 base, and 3 bases stayed unmatched. The CDR3 has 15 amino acids. A word on this clone: Its cognate antigen is unknown.

This material consisted of lung tumor tissue, taken before any cancer treatment. The sequence was obtained from a man aged 35 to 69 with stage III squamous cell lung carcinoma. V usage is TRBV11-3 and J usage is TRBJ1-2; 8 bases agree with TRBD1. The CDR3, as DNA: TGTGCCAGCAGCTTAACAGGGGGTGTTAACTATGGCTACACCTTC. Translating gives CASSLTGGVNYGYTF.